The entry that follows covers one T cell receptor (beta chain) sequence. Its cognate antigen is unknown. The sample belongs to a study of cytotoxic CD8 clonotypes in ibrutinib-treated CLL. Study-level background: Response sampling came at median 12 months of treatment, ranging roughly 6 to 36 months.

Broader study findings: Baseline clonality, above age-matched healthy donor levels, tracked circulating CD8+ T-cell counts.

The repertoire was sequenced with immunoSEQ multiplex PCR; TCRdb's copy has only in-frame clones and lacks some. The sample includes some 350,000 clones, 67% of them seen just once. The CDR3 loop spans 14 amino acids. The germline V gene has CDR1 LNHNV and CDR2 YYDKDF (reference sequence). V gave up 1 base and J gave up 3 bases, with 9 bases separating them. The sequence came from a human donor with chronic lymphocytic leukemia. This material consisted of PBMCs, taken after 36 months of ibrutinib treatment. The chain links TRBV15 to TRBJ1-2, with D unresolved. CDR3: CATSRGQVDYGYTF. The CDR3, as DNA: TGTGCCACCAGCAGAGGGCAGGTGGACTATGGCTACACCTTC.